These T cell receptor beta chains were read from a single sample in a study of cytomegalovirus exposure and HLA in healthy donors. Profiled with immunoSEQ multiplex PCR; TCRdb holds only in-frame clones, not every one. Of around 210,000 clones listed, around 77% are singletons. Input material: PBMCs. The receptor set was obtained from a young woman in good health and CMV-seronegative. The CDR3 runs from the conserved cysteine through the conserved F or W. D genes are given only for firm matches. Rows may omit the clone size; those that give it use once, few, many or a size class.

>.|TRBV19|.|TRBJ1-1
TGTGCCAGTAGTCTGGACGAGGGCACTGAAGCTTTCTTT
CASSLDEGTEAFF
>.|TRBV14|.|TRBJ2-1
TGTGCCAGCAGTCCGGACTCCTATTACAATGAGCAGTTCTTC
CASSPDSYYNEQFF
>.|TRBV2|TRBD1|TRBJ2-7
TGTGCCAGCAGTTCCTTTGTGGGACAGGGGGCTCACGAGCAGTACTTC
CASSSFVGQGAHEQYF
>.|TRBV30|.|TRBJ1-6
TGTGCCGGGGGGGGCGCGTCACCCCCCCACTTT
CAGGGASPPHF
>.|TRBV5-6|TRBD2|TRBJ2-1
TGTGCCAGCAGCTTGGGAGGAGGACTTACTAGCGGGAGAGATGAGCAGTTCTTC
CASSLGGGLTSGRDEQFF
>.|TRBV6-1|TRBD1|TRBJ2-5
TGTGCCAGCAGTGAATATAGGGGGCTCGGAGAGACCCAGTACTTC
CASSEYRGLGETQYF
>.|TRBV7-9|.|TRBJ1-2
TGTGCCAGCAGCTTAGTGCAGGGGAAAGGCTACACCTTC
CASSLVQGKGYTF
>.|TRBV5-1|.|TRBJ2-7
TGCGCCAGCAGCTCAGATAGCGGAACCCTCTCCTACGAGCAGTACTTC
CASSSDSGTLSYEQYF
>.|TRBV6-7|.|TRBJ1-1
TGTGCCAGCTATTTCGTCGGGCAGAGGGATGAAGCTTTCTTT
CASYFVGQRDEAFF
>.|TRBV5-1|.|TRBJ2-7
TGCGCCAGCAGTACCGGGGGAATCTACGAGCAGTACTTC
CASSTGGIYEQYF
>.|TRBV6-5|.|TRBJ1-2
TGTGCCAGCAGTGGAGGGCGGCTATATGGCTACACCTTC
CASSGGRLYGYTF
>.|TRBV5-1|.|TRBJ1-4
TGCGCCAGCAGCCCAGGGGTCAGGGTTGGAGAAAAACTGTTTTTT
CASSPGVRVGEKLFF
>.|TRBV7-2|TRBD1|TRBJ2-2
TGTGCCAGCAGCTTGAGGGGGCCGAACACCGGGGAGCTGTTTTTT
CASSLRGPNTGELFF
>.|TRBV19|TRBD1|TRBJ1-1
TGTGCCAGTAGTATCGGACAGGGTGAAGCTTTCTTT
CASSIGQGEAFF
>.|TRBV10-3|.|TRBJ2-7
TGTGCCATCAGTGCCCTACTAGCTAAAGCTCCCGAGCAGTACTTC
CAISALLAKAPEQYF
>few|TRBV29-1|TRBD2|TRBJ2-5
TGCAGCGTGGAATGGACTAGCGGGTATACAAGAGGAGAGACCCAGTACTTC
CSVEWTSGYTRGETQYF
>.|TRBV5-4|.|TRBJ1-2
TGTGCCAGCAGCTTGGTACAGAAGGATGGCTACACCTTC
CASSLVQKDGYTF
>.|TRBV5-1|TRBD1|TRBJ2-7
TGCGCCAGCAGCCCGGGGACAGGTAGGACCTACGAGCAGTACTTC
CASSPGTGRTYEQYF
>.|TRBV21-1|.|TRBJ2-3
TGTGCCAGCACCGACACGAGCCCCCCACAGGGGGGAATCACAGATACGCAGTATTTT
CASTDTSPPQGGITDTQYF
>few|TRBV7-9|.|TRBJ2-7
TGTGCCAGCAGCTTCCGCGGGGAGCCGGGGGAGCAGTACTTC
CASSFRGEPGEQYF
>.|TRBV7-2|.|TRBJ1-2
TGTGCCAGCAGCTTAGTCGCAGCCAACTATGGCTACCCCTTC
CASSLVAANYGYPF
>.|TRBV5-4|TRBD2|TRBJ2-3
TGTGCCAGCAGCTTAAAGCGGGGGGGCCGTTTTAGGACAGATACGCAGTATTTT
CASSLKRGGRFRTDTQYF
>many|TRBV6-1|TRBD2|TRBJ2-7
TGTGCCAGCAGTGAAGCGACTAGCGGGGGGTACGAGCAGTACTTC
CASSEATSGGYEQYF
>.|TRBV10-3|TRBD2|TRBJ2-7
TGTGCCATCAGGGCTAGCGGGGAGCAGTACTTC
CAIRASGEQYF
>few|TRBV4-2|.|TRBJ1-2
TGTGCCAGCAGCCACCGACAGAAGGCCGCGATTGGCTACACCTTC
CASSHRQKAAIGYTF
>.|TRBV28|TRBD1|TRBJ1-4
TGTGCCAGCAGCACATCCCAACAGGGGGCGGATGAAAAACTGTTTTTT
CASSTSQQGADEKLFF
>.|TRBV28|.|TRBJ1-4
TGTGCCAGTCAGGGTGGAAATGAAAAACTGTTTTTT
CASQGGNEKLFF
>.|TRBV27|TRBD1|TRBJ1-2
TGTGCCAGCAGTTCGCCGTTCGGGACAGGGGACTATGGCTACACCTTC
CASSSPFGTGDYGYTF
>.|TRBV4-1|TRBD1|TRBJ2-5
TGCGCCAGCAGTCGTGACAGGGCCGAGACCCAGTACTTC
CASSRDRAETQYF
>few|TRBV19|TRBD2|TRBJ2-1
TGTGCCAGTAGTATGGATCTAGCGGGGGGCTACAATGAGCAGTTCTTC
CASSMDLAGGYNEQFF
>.|TRBV29-1|TRBD1|TRBJ2-7
TGCAGCGTATCCCGGGACAGGGACTACGAGCAGTACTTC
CSVSRDRDYEQYF
>.|TRBV29-1|.|TRBJ2-7
TGCAGCGTTGCCCCTCCTCGCGAGCAGTACTTC
CSVAPPREQYF
>.|TRBV7-9|.|TRBJ2-7
TGTGCCAGCAGCTTCCCTCCGTTGACACACGAGCAGTACTTC
CASSFPPLTHEQYF
>.|TRBV28|.|TRBJ2-3
TGTGCCACCCTTCCGTCTTCTAGCACAGATACGCAGTATTTT
CATLPSSSTDTQYF
>once|TRBV29-1|TRBD2|TRBJ2-1
TGCAGCGGTCGACTAGCGGGAAACTACAATGAGCAGTTCTTC
CSGRLAGNYNEQFF
>few|TRBV30|TRBD2|TRBJ2-7
TGTGCCTGGAACCTGGCCGGGGGGGGAAGGAACGAGCAGTACTTC
CAWNLAGGGRNEQYF
>.|TRBV7-2|TRBD2|TRBJ2-3
TGTGCCAGCAGCTTAGTTGCGGGAGGGCCAAGCACAGATACGCAGTATTTT
CASSLVAGGPSTDTQYF
>once|TRBV9|.|TRBJ2-3
TGTGCCAGCAGCTTAGACGGGGATACGCAGTATTTT
CASSLDGDTQYF
>few|TRBV5-5|TRBD1|TRBJ1-2
TGTGCCAGCAGCTCCCTGCGGACAGGGAATGACTATGGCTACACCTTC
CASSSLRTGNDYGYTF
>.|TRBV5-1|TRBD2|TRBJ2-7
TGCGCCAGCAGCCTGGGGGAGGGAGGGTACGAGCAGTACTTC
CASSLGEGGYEQYF
>few|TRBV9|TRBD1|TRBJ2-7
TGTGCCAGCAGCCCCCGGACAGGGATCGGCGAGCAGTACTTC
CASSPRTGIGEQYF
>.|TRBV5-1|TRBD2|TRBJ2-3
TGCGCCAGCAGCTTGGGTGTGGGGGGGGCAGATACGCAGTATTTT
CASSLGVGGADTQYF
>.|TRBV30|TRBD2|TRBJ2-1
TGTGCCTGGAGTGTACAACTAGCGGGAGTCAATGAGCAGTTCTTC
CAWSVQLAGVNEQFF
>.|TRBV27|TRBD2|TRBJ2-7
TGTGCCAGCAGTCTAAGCGGGGGGGCCTCCCGCTACGAGCAGTACTTC
CASSLSGGASRYEQYF
>once|TRBV30|.|TRBJ2-3
TGTGCCTGGAGTGTAGACAGCTATACGCAGTATTTT
CAWSVDSYTQYF